The 21 T cell receptor beta chains below were found in one sample sequenced in a study of shared clonotypes between healthy human individuals. Produced via immunoSEQ multiplex PCR; TCRdb's table is partial and in-frame only. The sample yields 550,000 to 850,000 clones, 55% to 75% seen once. The sequenced material came from memory CD4+ T cells sorted from blood. Subset in this sample: CD45RA-negative fraction. The receptors were sampled from a woman aged 25 to 39 in good health.

V usage is TRBV11-2 and J usage is TRBJ2-2; D is perhaps TRBD1 (6 bases). Trimming stripped 3 bases from V and 3 bases from J, with 8 bases between. CDR1 is SGHAT, CDR2 FQNNGV, per germline. This CDR3 has 14 amino acids. In DNA, the CDR3 is TGTGCCAGCAGCTTGAAGGGGGACACCGGGGAGCTGTTTTTT. This encodes CASSLKGDTGELFF.

The V and J genes are TRBV5-4 and TRBJ2-7, with 7 bases lining up with TRBD2. Germline values: CDR1 SGHNT, CDR2 YYREEE (reference sequence). Trimming removed 5 bases from V and 5 bases from J; junction bases left unmatched: 7. The CDR3 has 13 residues. The CDR3 loop is CASRGRASNEQYF. The CDR3, as DNA: TGTGCCAGCAGGGGGAGGGCCAGCAACGAGCAGTACTTC.

The V and J genes are TRBV5-1 and TRBJ2-6; the D gene is possibly TRBD1 (6 bases). V was pared by 4 bases and J by 3 bases, with 11 bases between. Per germline, CDR1 SGHRS and CDR2 YFSETQ. This CDR3 contains 15 residues. The CDR3 sequence is CASSPWTDGANVLTF. CDR3 nucleotides: TGCGCCAGCAGCCCGTGGACAGATGGGGCCAACGTCCTGACTTTC.

The rearrangement uses TRBV30 and TRBJ1-3; the D is unclear. The CDR3 has 15 residues. The germline CDR1 and CDR2 sequences are GTSNPN and SVGIG (reference sequence). Trimming took off 0 bases at V and 2 bases at J, with 11 bases between the two ends. The CDR3 is CAWSVFAGTGNTIYF. The CDR3 bases are TGTGCCTGGAGTGTATTTGCGGGAACTGGAAACACCATATATTTT. Full variable domain (missing parts from reference TRBV30 and TRBJ1-3): SQTIHQWPATLVQPVGSPLSLECTVEGTSNPNLYWYRQAAGRGLQLLFYSVGIGQISSEVPQNLSASRPQDRQFILSSKKLLLSDSGFYLCAWSVFAGTGNTIYFGEGSWLTVV.

The gene calls are TRBV4-1 and TRBJ1-5, with D tentatively TRBD1 (5 bases). The CDR3 has 17 amino acids. V lost 4 bases and J lost 2, with 18 bases in between. CDR1 is MGHRA and CDR2 is YSYEKL in the germline V gene. Written as DNA, the CDR3 is TGCGCCAGCAGCCCGACGGGGGGAGAGAGGGGCAATCAGCCCCAGCATTTT. Its protein is CASSPTGGERGNQPQHF.

The chain joins TRBV6-1 to TRBJ2-1; TRBD2 matches at 13 bases. CDR3 length equals 18 residues. V lost 3 bases to trimming and J lost 2 bases; unmatched junction nucleotides: 7. CDR1 is MNHNS, CDR2 SASEGT, per germline. Here the CDR3 DNA reads TGTGCCAGCAGTGATTTTCCGGGACTAGCGGGGCCCTACAATGAGCAGTTCTTC. Amino acids: CASSDFPGLAGPYNEQFF.

V usage is TRBV12-5 and J usage is TRBJ2-1, with D hard to call. The germline V and J ends were trimmed by 3 bases and 8 bases, with 14 bases remaining between them. The CDR3 contains 14 residues. The germline V gene encodes CDR1 LGHNT and CDR2 FRNRAP. The CDR3 loop reads CASGFGTKEDEQFF. Here the CDR3 DNA reads TGTGCTAGTGGTTTTGGTACAAAAGAGGATGAGCAGTTCTTC.

This clone appeared once. The rearrangement links TRBV10-2 to TRBJ1-4; D is undetermined. The CDR3 has 13 residues. Trimming took off 2 bases at V and 8 bases at J, with 9 bases between the two ends. Per the germline V gene, CDR1 is WSHSY and CDR2 is SAAADI. CDR3 residues: CASSETRPEKLFF. The CDR3 region has the DNA TGCGCCAGCAGTGAGACTCGACCCGAAAAACTGTTTTTT.

This sequence joins TRBV9 and TRBJ1-1, with D hard to call. This CDR3 spans 16 amino acids. Germline CDR1 reads SGDLS; CDR2 reads YYNGEE. V shed 0 bases and J shed 4 bases, with 16 bases lying between them. The CDR3 DNA is TGTGCCAGCAGCGTAGCTCGGTCAGGCGGAATCACTGAAGCTTTCTTT. It codes for CASSVARSGGITEAFF.

The chain has TRBV19 and TRBJ2-3; tentatively, D is TRBD1 (5 bases). Per the germline V gene, CDR1 is LNHDA and CDR2 is SQIVND (reference sequence). The length of the CDR3 is 15 residues. V lost 9 bases to trimming and J lost 0 bases, with 16 bases between them. The CDR3 is CASKPNAGSTDTQYF. CDR3 sequence (DNA): TGTGCCAGCAAACCGAACGCAGGGAGCACAGATACGCAGTATTTT.

The chain recombines TRBV15 with TRBJ1-2; D might be TRBD1 (6 bases). This CDR3 region has 14 residues. Per germline, CDR1 LNHNV and CDR2 YYDKDF (reference sequence). Trimming pared 1 base from V and 5 bases from J, leaving 11 bases between. The CDR3 DNA follows: TGTGCCACCAGCAGAGTAGGACAGCAGTATGGCTACACCTTC. Amino acids: CATSRVGQQYGYTF.

This chain links TRBV9 with TRBJ2-3; D perhaps matches TRBD1 (6 bases). Germline CDR1 reads SGDLS; CDR2 reads YYNGEE. This CDR3 is 14 amino acids long. Trimming shortened V by 3 bases and J by 2 bases, and 10 bases separated the two germline ends. This chain's CDR3 is CASSAGQITDTQYF. The CDR3 DNA reads TGTGCCAGCAGCGCCGGACAGATCACAGATACGCAGTATTTT. The full variable domain, in which reference TRBV9 and TRBJ2-3 provide the parts outside the CDR3, is DSGVTQTPKHLITATGQRVTLRCSPRSGDLSVYWYQQSLDQGLQFLIQYYNGEERAKGNILERFSAQQFPDLHSELNLSSLELGDSALYFCASSAGQITDTQYFGPGTRLTVL.

The genes are TRBV2 and TRBJ1-5, with 7 bases lining up with TRBD1. In germline, CDR1 is SNHLY, CDR2 FYNNEI. The trim removed 5 bases at V and 6 bases at J, leaving 7 bases unmatched. This CDR3 contains 14 residues. CDR3 sequence: CASSLQGFGQPQHF. The CDR3 nucleotides are TGTGCCAGCAGTTTACAGGGGTTCGGTCAGCCCCAGCATTTT. The whole variable domain, remainder taken from reference TRBV2 and TRBJ1-5, is EPEVTQTPSHQVTQMGQEVILRCVPISNHLYFYWYRQILGQKVEFLVSFYNNEISEKSEIFDDQFSVERPDGSNFTLKIRSTKLEDSAMYFCASSLQGFGQPQHFGDGTRLSIL.

V gene TRBV7-9 combines with J gene TRBJ2-1; 9 bases match TRBD2. CDR1 and CDR2 from the germline V gene are SEHNR and FQNEAQ (reference sequence). This CDR3 contains 15 residues. The V segment lost 5 bases and the J segment 6 bases; nucleotides outside the gene matches: 8. The CDR3 nucleotides read TGTGCCAGCAGCACTCTAGCGGGATCAACCAATGAGCAGTTCTTC. Translation: CASSTLAGSTNEQFF.

V is TRBV5-4 and J is TRBJ2-2; 7 bases map to TRBD2. V lost 0 bases and J lost 9; bases outside the gene matches: 11. The germline V gene has CDR1 SGHNT and CDR2 YYREEE (reference sequence). The CDR3 totals 16 residues. The CDR3 DNA sequence: TGTGCCAGCAGCTTGGTGGCGGGAGTAGGTGTCCGGGAGCTGTTTTTT. The encoded protein is CASSLVAGVGVRELFF.

The DNA of the CDR3 is TGTGCCAGCAGCCGGGACGCCACAGAGACCCAGTACTTC. Translated: CASSRDATETQYF. The chain employs TRBV7-2 and TRBJ2-5; D is perhaps TRBD1 or TRBD2 (5 bases each). V was pared by 5 bases and J by 4 bases, with 11 bases between. This CDR3 is 13 amino acids long. Per germline, CDR1 SGHTA and CDR2 FQGNSA.

This sequence joins TRBV27 and TRBJ2-3, with 12 bases matching TRBD2. The V gene's germline CDR1 is MNHEY and CDR2 SMNVEV (reference sequence). This CDR3 is built from 17 residues. V lost 3 bases to trimming and J lost 1 base; unmatched junction nucleotides: 5. The CDR3 bases are TGTGCCAGCAGTTTTCTAGCGGGAGGGGAAGGCACAGATACGCAGTATTTT. It yields the protein CASSFLAGGEGTDTQYF.

This clone was seen once. The V and J genes are TRBV5-4 and TRBJ2-7; 14 positions match TRBD2. The CDR3 contains 17 residues. Trimming removed 2 bases from V and 2 bases from J; junction bases left unmatched: 6. CDR1 is SGHNT and CDR2 is YYREEE in the germline V gene (reference sequence). In nucleotides, the CDR3 is TGTGCCAGCAGCTTTGGGGGACTAGCGGGAGCCCCCTACGAGCAGTACTTC. Its protein product is CASSFGGLAGAPYEQYF.

This clone came up a few times. The rearrangement uses TRBV11-2 and TRBJ2-3, with 9 bases fitting TRBD2. With 6 bases clipped from V and 2 bases from J, the junction kept 9 bases outside the gene matches. The length of the CDR3 is 16 residues. The germline gives CDR1 SGHAT, CDR2 FQNNGV. The CDR3 DNA sequence: TGTGCCAGCAGTTCTAGCGGGATGGATCTCACAGATACGCAGTATTTT. Translation gives CASSSSGMDLTDTQYF.

This chain joins TRBV7-2 and TRBJ2-7; perhaps D is TRBD1 or TRBD2 (5 bases each). CDR1 and CDR2 from the germline V gene are SGHTA and FQGNSA. CDR3 length: 15 residues. Trimming stripped 5 bases from V and 2 bases from J, with 16 bases between. The CDR3 sequence: CASSPPGRLTYEQYF. CDR3 bases: TGTGCCAGCAGCCCCCCGGGACGGCTGACCTACGAGCAGTACTTC.

The chain couples TRBV11-2 to TRBJ1-2, with D perhaps TRBD1 (6 bases). This CDR3 region has 18 residues. Germline V gene sequence: CDR1 SGHAT, CDR2 FQNNGV. With 5 bases removed from V and 1 base from J, the gap between germline ends came to 23 bases. The CDR3 reads CASSHPVRGPTGNYGYTF. The DNA for the CDR3 is TGTGCCAGCAGCCACCCGGTGCGGGGGCCGACTGGTAACTATGGCTACACCTTC.